This TCR beta chain was captured by sequencing in a study of T cells in Graves' hyperthyroidism and ophthalmopathy. Individuals with ophthalmopathy presented a Clinical Activity Score of at least 3, a NOSPECS grade of at least 4 and a duration under 3 months. Diagnosis relied on clinical symptoms, serum thyroxine and TRAb, thyroid ultrasound and orbital computed tomography. Many counts were recorded for this clonotype. Germline CDR1 and CDR2: MNHEY and SMNVEV (reference sequence). This CDR3 region has 15 residues. V was pared by 3 bases and J by 2 bases, with 4 bases of the junction left unmatched. Amplification of TCR beta CDR3 regions was performed using RNA transcripts as template. TCR CDR3 regions were first amplified by RT-PCR with HTBI primers. One entry per CDR3 protein, called by TCRdb with MiXCR from the multiplex PCR reads. Of hundreds of thousands of distinct CDR3 sequences detected, under 15% appear once; the ten largest clones hold 13%.

V gene TRBV27 combines with J gene TRBJ2-1; TRBD2 matches 7 bases. The receptor comes from a man aged 18 to 35 with Graves' ophthalmopathy. Sequencing input: blood. As DNA, the CDR3 is TGTGCCAGCAGTTTGGGAGGGTCCCCCTACAATGAGCAGTTCTTC. This encodes CASSLGGSPYNEQFF.